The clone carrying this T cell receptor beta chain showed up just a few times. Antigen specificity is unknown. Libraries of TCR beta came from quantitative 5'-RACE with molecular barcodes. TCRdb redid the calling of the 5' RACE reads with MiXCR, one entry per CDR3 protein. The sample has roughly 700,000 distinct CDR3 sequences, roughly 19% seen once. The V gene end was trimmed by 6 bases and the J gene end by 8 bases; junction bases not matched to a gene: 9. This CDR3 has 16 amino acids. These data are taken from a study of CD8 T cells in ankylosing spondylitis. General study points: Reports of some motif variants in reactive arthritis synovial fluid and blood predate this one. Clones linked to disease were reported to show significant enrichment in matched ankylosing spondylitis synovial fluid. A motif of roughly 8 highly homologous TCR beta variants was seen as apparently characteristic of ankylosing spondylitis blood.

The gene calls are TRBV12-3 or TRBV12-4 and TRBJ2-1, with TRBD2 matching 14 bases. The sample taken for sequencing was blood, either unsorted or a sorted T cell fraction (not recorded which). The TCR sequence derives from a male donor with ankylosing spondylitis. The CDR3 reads CASSPRTSGRLDEQFF. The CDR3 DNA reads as TGTGCCAGCAGCCCTCGGACTAGCGGGAGGCTCGATGAGCAGTTCTTC.